A selection of T cell receptor beta chains follows, all from one sample in a study of T cell responses to AZD1222 COVID-19 vaccine. The assay was immunoSEQ multiplex PCR, and TCRdb's table has in-frame clones only and misses some. This table holds about 110,000 clones, approximately 90% found once. The sequencing used peripheral blood, collected on day 0 of MenACWY control vaccination. The receptors originated from an adult in good health. Both conserved end residues are trimmed from each CDR3. Each record gives: V gene, J gene, CDR3 protein.

>TRBV4-1|TRBJ1-4
ASSQGGRQQSNEKLF
>TRBV7-7|TRBJ2-7
ASSKPLITIYEQY
>TRBV5-4|TRBJ1-2
ASRMARDRVWYGYT
>TRBV7-2|TRBJ1-6
ASSLIYRTPGANSPLH
>TRBV19|TRBJ1-5
ASSVGRGSGNQPQH
>TRBV27|TRBJ1-1
ASSGTGEAF
>TRBV11-3|TRBJ2-7
ASTLGTSYSYEQY
>TRBV5-1|TRBJ2-5
ASSLGDRIQETQY
>TRBV9|TRBJ1-6
ASSVARYNSPLH
>TRBV29-1|TRBJ2-7
SVGSGEGGEQY
>TRBV10-1|TRBJ2-5
ASSESRDPRAETQY
>TRBV7-3|TRBJ2-7
ASSLIGASEQY
>TRBV4-1|TRBJ2-1
ASSQGLSGGANNEQF
>TRBV5-1|TRBJ1-2
ASSEQGAGGYT
>TRBV6-5|TRBJ1-2
ASLQGDYGYT
>TRBV5-4|TRBJ2-5
ASSGQGHGETQY
>TRBV5-1|TRBJ1-4
ASSRQIQENNEKLF
>TRBV9|TRBJ2-1
ASSVGGGAYNEQF
>TRBV19|TRBJ1-5
ASRGAGRNQPQH
>TRBV5-1|TRBJ2-3
ASSGDRGRIAPTQY
>TRBV3-1/TRBV3-2|TRBJ2-3
ASSQDWGASRGTDTQY
>TRBV6-5|TRBJ1-1
ASTLTTEAF
>TRBV5-1|TRBJ1-1
ASTTAPGTEAF
>TRBV28|TRBJ1-2
ASSIRTRGGYT
>TRBV29-1|TRBJ2-6
SVVVGANVLT
>TRBV5-1|TRBJ2-7
ASSSRQGSYEQY
>TRBV29-1|TRBJ2-7
SVEEWGGLEQY
>TRBV20-1|TRBJ2-7
SASRGGGEQY
>TRBV4-3|TRBJ2-1
ASSPGNEQF
>TRBV7-9|TRBJ1-3
ASSSPMSSGNTIY
>TRBV7-3|TRBJ2-1
ASSLNPSGPGGEQF
>TRBV7-6|TRBJ1-5
ASSLGGDRRNQPQH
>TRBV18|TRBJ1-1
ASSPNRGDTEAF
>TRBV3-1/TRBV3-2|TRBJ2-7
ASRGGPRSYEQY
>TRBV3-1/TRBV3-2|TRBJ2-7
ASSQDTRGGFYEQY
>TRBV9|TRBJ2-3
ASSDISAGDTQY
>TRBV28|TRBJ1-2
ASSLVGPNYGYT
>TRBV9|TRBJ2-2
ASSVQGQNTGELF
>TRBV3-1/TRBV3-2|TRBJ2-6
ASTPFHSGANVLT
>TRBV28|TRBJ1-6
ASGGQIYNSPLH
>TRBV12-3/TRBV12-4|TRBJ1-1
ASTRGVGTEAF
>TRBV5-4|TRBJ2-5
ASSSAPSGGERQETQY
>TRBV5-6|TRBJ1-1
ASSLEGKNTEAF
>TRBV19|TRBJ1-2
ASSNTTVYGYT
>TRBV10-3|TRBJ2-7
AIGGGAPPQGYEQY